This record looks at one TCR beta chain sequence and its context. Its matching antigen is unknown. The sample belongs to a study of cytomegalovirus exposure and HLA in healthy donors. Primers: 60 Vbeta forward and 13 Jbeta reverse. The protocol was immunoSEQ multiplex PCR, while the TCRdb copy is restricted to in-frame clones and leaves out a portion. The sample lists more than 75,000 clones, approximately 79% occurring once. Overall study findings and caveats: It was likely that a cluster of highly shared sequence variants was a sequencing artifact.

CDR3 size: 14 residues. Trimming shortened V by 8 bases and J by 3 bases, and 13 bases separated the two germline ends. CDR1 is LNHDA and CDR2 is SQIVND in the germline V gene (reference sequence). This chain links TRBV19 with TRBJ2-2; maybe TRBD1 (6 bases). The source of this sequence is a woman aged 35 to 49 in good health and CMV-seronegative. Sequencing used PBMCs. The CDR3, as DNA: TGTGCCAGTGGATCAGGGGCCGACACCGGGGAGCTGTTTTTT. It encodes CASGSGADTGELFF.